A single sample gave rise to the 14 T cell receptor beta chains below, sequenced in a study of regulatory T cells in long-lasting Graves disease. Combining iRepertoire HTBI primers with Arm-PCR of CDR3 regions, the authors built TCR beta libraries. TCRdb re-derived calls from the multiplex PCR reads in MiXCR, one entry per CDR3 protein. The table includes some 250,000 distinct CDR3 sequences, over 20% detected once. The time point here: newly diagnosed GD, antithyroid drugs for less than 3 months. Extracted RNA from PBMCs served as the source of the TCR library. Material: peripheral blood mononuclear cells (PBMCs), obtained at new diagnosis, from a patient treated with antithyroid drugs. Receptor source: a female donor with Graves disease.

This clonotype was seen at least ten times. The junction and the germline gene differ at one end; a read error may be behind it. The rearrangement joins TRBV4-3 to TRBJ2-2; 7 bases match TRBD1. Germline assignment: CDR1 LGHNA and CDR2 YSLEER. The CDR3 contains 15 residues. DNA of the CDR3: TGTGCCAGCAGCGAAGGGGGCATCAGCACCGGGGAGCTGTTTTTT. Translated: CASSEGGISTGELFF.

This clonotype was recorded many times. The chain links TRBV4-3 to TRBJ2-1; perhaps TRBD2 as D (5 bases). V lost 6 bases, J lost 3 bases, and 6 bases lay in between. Germline assignment: CDR1 LGHNA and CDR2 YSLEER. The length of the CDR3 is 12 residues. This CDR3 is CASSRGYNEQFF. The DNA for the CDR3 is TGCGCCAGCAGTCGGGGCTACAATGAGCAGTTCTTC.

This clonotype was seen at least ten times. The rearrangement links TRBV24-1 to TRBJ2-1, with D maybe TRBD1 (5 bases). V lost 2 bases to trimming and J lost 8 bases, with 9 bases between them. There are 13 residues in the CDR3. CDR1 and CDR2 (germline): KGHDR, SFDVKD. The DNA of the CDR3 is TGTGCCACCAGTGATTACAGGTTCCATGAGCAGTTCTTC. It is translated as CATSDYRFHEQFF.

The J gene is TRBJ2-5, the V gene TRBV7-9, with D perhaps matching TRBD2 (5 bases). This CDR3 region has 13 residues. Germline V CDR1 and CDR2: SEHNR, FQNEAQ (reference sequence). Trimming pared 5 bases from V and 4 bases from J, leaving 11 bases between. This chain's CDR3 is CASSPFGVETQYF. Here the CDR3 DNA reads TGTGCCAGCAGCCCATTCGGGGTAGAGACCCAGTACTTC.

The chain recombines TRBV6-1 with TRBJ2-3, with D possibly TRBD1 on 6 matching bases. V lost 6 bases and J 7 bases, leaving 14 bases between the germline ends. Looked up from germline, CDR1 is MNHNS and CDR2 is SASEGT. The CDR3 length is 13 residues. The CDR3 loop reads CASRETGQNTQYF. In nucleotides, the CDR3 is TGTGCCAGCAGGGAAACAGGACAGAATACGCAGTATTTT.

A word on this clonotype: A much bigger clone sits one base away, suggesting this may be a read error. V and J are TRBV6-1 and TRBJ2-1; unclear D gene. The germline V gene has CDR1 MNHNS and CDR2 SASEGT. This CDR3 spans 14 amino acids. CDR3 loop: CASSEEQPYNEQLF. CDR3 nucleotide sequence: TGTGCCAGCAGTGAAGAGCAGCCCTACAATGAGCAGCTCTTC.

This clonotype was seen repeatedly, ten times or more. V and J are TRBV2 and TRBJ2-7; the D is unclear. The CDR3 totals 12 residues. The germline V gene has CDR1 SNHLY and CDR2 FYNNEI. With 8 bases removed from V and 6 bases from J, the gap between germline ends came to 14 bases. Here the CDR3 DNA reads TGTGCCAGCTCACCGGGTGGGTCCGAGCAGTACTTC. Protein product: CASSPGGSEQYF.

This clonotype was counted between two and nine times. CDR3 sequence reads: CASSDRDEQYF. The DNA of the CDR3 is TGCGCCAGCAGTGACAGGGACGAGCAGTACTTC. The chain employs TRBV10-1 and TRBJ2-7; possibly TRBD1 for D (5 bases). Trimming took 3 bases from V and 5 from J, leaving 5 bases between them. CDR3 size: 11 residues. The germline V gene has CDR1 WNHNN and CDR2 SYGVQD (reference sequence).

This clonotype was seen at least ten times. The chain uses TRBV20-1 and TRBJ2-1, with no clear D. The CDR3 contains 15 residues. Trimming removed 0 bases from V and 2 bases from J, with 11 bases in between. Germline lookup yields CDR1 DFQATT and CDR2 SNEGSKA (reference sequence). CDR3 in DNA: TGCAGTGCTAGAGATGGGCGGAGTCCCTACAATGAGCAGTTCTTC. Its protein is CSARDGRSPYNEQFF.

In regard to this clonotype: The junction does not match germline at one end; this may be a read error. The genes are TRBV12-3 or TRBV12-4 and TRBJ1-5, with D perhaps matching TRBD1 (6 bases). The CDR3 is made up of 15 amino acids. This CDR3 reads CASGWDMTGKQPQHF. The CDR3 region has the DNA TGTGCCAGCGGTTGGGATATGACAGGCAAGCAGCCCCAGCATTTT.

This clonotype has a count of ten or more. The V call is TRBV2, the J call TRBJ1-5, with D perhaps matching TRBD1 (6 bases). Germline CDR1 SNHLY, CDR2 FYNNEI. The CDR3 has 15 residues. Trimming cost V 6 bases and J 3 bases, with 15 bases left between them. CDR3 sequence: CASRVTGSPNQPQHF. The CDR3 DNA follows: TGTGCCAGCAGAGTGACAGGATCACCCAATCAGCCCCAGCATTTT.

The rearrangement links TRBV28 to TRBJ2-7; possible D gene TRBD2, 6 bases. Germline values: CDR1 MDHEN, CDR2 SYDVKM. V was trimmed by 8 bases and J by 2 bases, leaving 13 bases between them. The CDR3 is made up of 13 amino acids. The CDR3 DNA is TGTGCCAGCCTGAGCAGGAGGGCCTACGAGCAGTACTTC. Protein sequence: CASLSRRAYEQYF.

This clonotype was seen ten or more times. This chain connects TRBV5-6 to TRBJ1-5; D gene ambiguous. With 0 bases removed from V and 7 bases from J, the gap between germline ends came to 14 bases. Germline loops: CDR1 SGHDT, CDR2 YYEEEE. The CDR3 has 15 amino acids. In DNA form, the CDR3 reads TGTGCCAGCAGCTTGGGCATGAGAGGGAGCCAGCCCCAGCATTTT. Protein product: CASSLGMRGSQPQHF.

V and J are TRBV6-1 and TRBJ1-2, with D possibly being TRBD1 (6 bases). The CDR3 has 13 residues. CDR1 MNHNS and CDR2 SASEGT come from the germline V gene. V shed 6 bases and J shed 4 bases, with 12 bases lying between them. CDR3 amino acids: CASRDSLAYGYTF. The DNA of the CDR3 is TGTGCCAGCAGGGACAGCTTAGCCTATGGCTACACCTTC.